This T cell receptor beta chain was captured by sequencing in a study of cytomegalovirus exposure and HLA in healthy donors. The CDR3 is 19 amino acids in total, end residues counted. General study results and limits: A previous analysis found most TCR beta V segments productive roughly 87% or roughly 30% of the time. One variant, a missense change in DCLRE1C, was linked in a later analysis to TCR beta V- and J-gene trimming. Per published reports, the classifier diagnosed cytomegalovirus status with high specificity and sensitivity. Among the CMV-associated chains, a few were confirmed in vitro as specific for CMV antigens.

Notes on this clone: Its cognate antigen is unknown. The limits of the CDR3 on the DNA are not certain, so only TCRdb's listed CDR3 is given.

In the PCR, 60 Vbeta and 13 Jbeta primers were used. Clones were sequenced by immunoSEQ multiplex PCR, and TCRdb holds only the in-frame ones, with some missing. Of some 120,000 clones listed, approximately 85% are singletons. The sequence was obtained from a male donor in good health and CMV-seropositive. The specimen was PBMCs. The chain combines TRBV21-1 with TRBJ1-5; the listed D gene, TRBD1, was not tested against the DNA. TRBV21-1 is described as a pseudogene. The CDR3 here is CASSKFGLGARISNQPQHF.